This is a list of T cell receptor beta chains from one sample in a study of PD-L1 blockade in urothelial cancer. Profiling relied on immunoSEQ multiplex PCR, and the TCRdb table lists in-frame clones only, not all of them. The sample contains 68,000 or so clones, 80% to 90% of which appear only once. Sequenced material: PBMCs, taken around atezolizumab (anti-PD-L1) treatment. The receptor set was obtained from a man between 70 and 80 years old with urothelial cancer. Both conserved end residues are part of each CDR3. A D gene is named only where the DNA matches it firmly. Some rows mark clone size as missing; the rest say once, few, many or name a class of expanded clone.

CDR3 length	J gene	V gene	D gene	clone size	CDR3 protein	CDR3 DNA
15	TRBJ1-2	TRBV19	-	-	CASSARGQGNYGYTF	TGTGCCAGTAGTGCCCGAGGTCAGGGTAACTATGGCTACACCTTC
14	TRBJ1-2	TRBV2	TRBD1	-	CASRTGTGVRGYTF	TGTGCCAGCAGGACCGGGACAGGGGTACGAGGCTACACCTTC
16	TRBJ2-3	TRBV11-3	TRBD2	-	CASSLARLAGADTQYF	TGTGCCAGCAGCTTAGCTCGACTAGCGGGAGCGGATACGCAGTATTTT
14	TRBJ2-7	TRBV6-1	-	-	CASSDWRGRREQYF	TGTGCCAGCAGTGATTGGAGGGGGCGACGGGAGCAGTACTTC
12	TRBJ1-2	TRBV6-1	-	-	CASRAGRKGYTF	TGTGCCAGCAGAGCAGGGAGGAAGGGCTACACCTTC
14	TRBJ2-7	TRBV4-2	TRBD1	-	CASSQPTGSGEQYF	TGTGCCAGCAGCCAACCGACAGGGTCGGGAGAGCAGTACTTC
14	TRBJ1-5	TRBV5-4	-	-	CASSLDGGNQPQHF	TGTGCCAGCAGCTTGGACGGGGGCAATCAGCCCCAGCATTTT
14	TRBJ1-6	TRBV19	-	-	CASGRRDLGSPLHF	TGTGCCAGTGGGCGCAGGGATCTCGGTTCACCCCTCCACTTT
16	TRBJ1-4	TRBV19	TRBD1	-	CASSQQGALVGEKLFF	TGTGCCAGTAGTCAACAGGGGGCGCTTGTGGGGGAAAAACTGTTTTTT
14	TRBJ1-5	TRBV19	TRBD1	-	CASSRGQGYQPQHF	TGTGCCAGTAGTAGGGGACAGGGCTATCAGCCCCAGCATTTT
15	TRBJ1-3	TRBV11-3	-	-	CASSLVAGAGNTIYF	TGTGCCAGCAGCTTAGTGGCGGGAGCTGGAAACACCATATATTTT
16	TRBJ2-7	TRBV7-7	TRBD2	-	CASSLISKRGSYEQYF	TGTGCCAGCAGCTTGATAAGCAAGCGGGGCTCCTACGAGCAGTACTTC
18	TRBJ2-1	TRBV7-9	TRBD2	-	CASSPGLAGDNSYNEQFF	TGTGCCAGCAGTCCGGGACTAGCGGGAGACAACTCCTACAATGAGCAGTTCTTC
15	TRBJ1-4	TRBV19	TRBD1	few	CASSPARTGDEKLFF	TGTGCCAGTAGTCCGGCCCGGACAGGGGATGAAAAACTGTTTTTT
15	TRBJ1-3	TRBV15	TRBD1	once	CATSGDRESGNTIYF	TGTGCCACCAGCGGCGACAGGGAGTCTGGAAACACCATATATTTT
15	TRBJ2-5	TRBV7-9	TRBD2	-	CASSLEPGGRETQYF	TGTGCCAGCAGCTTAGAGCCGGGCGGGAGGGAGACCCAGTACTTC
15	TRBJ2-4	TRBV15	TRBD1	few	CATSRVGTGGNIQYF	TGTGCCACCAGCAGAGTAGGGACAGGGGGAAACATTCAGTACTTC
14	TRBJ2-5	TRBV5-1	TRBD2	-	CASSHRGGQETQYF	TGCGCCAGCAGCCACCGGGGGGGCCAAGAGACCCAGTACTTC
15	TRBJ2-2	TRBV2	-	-	CASSERGRNTGELFF	TGTGCCAGCAGTGAACGAGGGAGGAACACCGGGGAGCTGTTTTTT
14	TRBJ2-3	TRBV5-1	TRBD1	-	CASSLRQGADTQYF	TGCGCCAGCAGCTTAAGACAGGGGGCAGATACGCAGTATTTT
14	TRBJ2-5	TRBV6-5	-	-	CASSSGMPEETQYF	TGTGCCAGCAGCTCCGGGATGCCGGAGGAGACCCAGTACTTC
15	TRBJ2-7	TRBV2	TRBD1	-	CASSSDRGRGREQYF	TGTGCCAGCAGTTCAGACAGGGGCCGAGGTAGGGAGCAGTACTTC
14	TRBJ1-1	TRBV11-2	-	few	CASSFDGARTEAFF	TGTGCCAGCAGCTTTGATGGGGCAAGGACTGAAGCTTTCTTT
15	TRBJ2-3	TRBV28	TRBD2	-	CASSQAGGGSDTQYF	TGTGCCAGCAGCCAAGCGGGGGGCGGGTCAGATACGCAGTATTTT
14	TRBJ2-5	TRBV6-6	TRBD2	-	CASSSSGSVETQYF	TGTGCCAGCAGTTCCAGCGGGAGTGTCGAGACCCAGTACTTC
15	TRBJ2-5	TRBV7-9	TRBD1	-	CASSLPRGRGETQYF	TGTGCCAGCAGCTTACCCAGGGGGCGCGGGGAGACCCAGTACTTC
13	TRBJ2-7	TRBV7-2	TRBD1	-	CASSLAGTGGQYF	TGTGCCAGCAGCTTAGCGGGGACAGGGGGGCAGTACTTC
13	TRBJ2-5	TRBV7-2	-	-	CASSLVREETQYF	TGTGCCAGCAGCTTAGTAAGAGAAGAGACCCAGTACTTC
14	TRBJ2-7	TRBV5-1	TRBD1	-	CASSLVGQDYEQYF	TGCGCCAGCAGCTTGGTGGGACAGGATTACGAGCAGTACTTC
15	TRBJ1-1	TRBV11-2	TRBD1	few	CASSQAGQGTTEAFF	TGTGCCAGCAGCCAAGCAGGACAGGGAACGACTGAAGCTTTCTTT
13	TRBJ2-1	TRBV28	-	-	CASRSLAYNEQFF	TGTGCCAGCAGGAGCTTAGCATACAATGAGCAGTTCTTC
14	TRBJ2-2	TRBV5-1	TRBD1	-	CASSLGQGPGELFF	TGCGCCAGCAGCTTGGGACAGGGTCCCGGGGAGCTGTTTTTT
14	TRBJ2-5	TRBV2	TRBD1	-	CASRGQGAQETQYF	TGTGCCAGCAGGGGACAGGGGGCCCAAGAGACCCAGTACTTC
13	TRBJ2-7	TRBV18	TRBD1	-	CASSPLGQNEQYF	TGTGCCAGCTCACCACTGGGACAGAACGAGCAGTACTTC
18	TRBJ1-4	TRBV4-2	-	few	CASSQEVGEGATNEKLFF	TGTGCCAGCAGCCAAGAAGTTGGGGAAGGGGCAACTAATGAAAAACTGTTTTTT
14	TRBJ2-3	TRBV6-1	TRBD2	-	CASRPGLVTDTQYF	TGTGCCAGCAGGCCGGGACTAGTAACAGATACGCAGTATTTT
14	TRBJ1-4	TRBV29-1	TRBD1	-	CSVVTRTGTEKLFF	TGCAGCGTCGTGACGAGGACAGGGACCGAAAAACTGTTTTTT
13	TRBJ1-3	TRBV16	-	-	CASSFTPGNTIYF	TGTGCCAGCAGCTTTACTCCTGGAAACACCATATATTTT
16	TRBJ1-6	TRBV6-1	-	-	CASSGRRYVNNSPLHF	TGTGCCAGCAGTGGCCGTCGGTATGTCAATAATTCACCCCTCCACTTT
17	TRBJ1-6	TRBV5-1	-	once	CASSLGQSRRTNSPLHF	TGCGCCAGCAGCTTGGGACAGTCCAGAAGGACGAATTCACCCCTCCACTTT
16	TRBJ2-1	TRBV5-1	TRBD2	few	CASSLEVAGGYNEQFF	TGCGCCAGCAGCTTGGAGGTAGCGGGGGGATACAATGAGCAGTTCTTC
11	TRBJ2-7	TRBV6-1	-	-	CASSERYEQYF	TGTGCCAGCAGTGAGAGATACGAGCAGTACTTC
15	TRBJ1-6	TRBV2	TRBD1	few	CASSGTGARNSPLHF	TGTGCCAGCAGCGGGACAGGGGCTAGGAATTCACCCCTCCACTTT
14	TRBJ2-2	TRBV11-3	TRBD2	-	CASTSGINTGELFF	TGTGCCAGCACTAGCGGGATCAACACCGGGGAGCTGTTTTTT
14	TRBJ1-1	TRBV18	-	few	CASSVEKLNTEAFF	TGTGCCAGCTCCGTTGAAAAGCTGAACACTGAAGCTTTCTTT
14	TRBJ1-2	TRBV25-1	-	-	CASSELGVQGGYTF	TGTGCCAGCAGTGAATTGGGGGTACAGGGAGGCTACACCTTC
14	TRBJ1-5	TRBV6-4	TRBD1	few	CASSTGTGNQPQHF	TGTGCCAGCAGCACCGGGACAGGGAATCAGCCCCAGCATTTT
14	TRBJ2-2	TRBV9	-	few	CASSGGAGTGELFF	TGTGCCAGCAGTGGGGGGGCGGGCACCGGGGAGCTGTTTTTT
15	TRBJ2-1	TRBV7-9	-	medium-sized	CASSPGRAAYNEQFF	TGTGCCAGCAGCCCGGGTAGAGCGGCCTACAATGAGCAGTTCTTC
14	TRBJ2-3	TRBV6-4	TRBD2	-	CASSENSGVDTQYF	TGTGCCAGCAGTGAAAATAGCGGGGTTGATACGCAGTATTTT
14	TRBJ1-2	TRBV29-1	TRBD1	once	CSVGGTGANYGYTF	TGCAGCGTCGGCGGGACAGGGGCGAACTATGGCTACACCTTC
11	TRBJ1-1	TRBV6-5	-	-	CASSRDTEAFF	TGTGCCAGCAGTAGAGATACTGAAGCTTTCTTT
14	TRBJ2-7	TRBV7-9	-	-	CASSLGTVRYEQYF	TGTGCCAGCAGCCTGGGGACTGTCAGGTACGAGCAGTACTTC